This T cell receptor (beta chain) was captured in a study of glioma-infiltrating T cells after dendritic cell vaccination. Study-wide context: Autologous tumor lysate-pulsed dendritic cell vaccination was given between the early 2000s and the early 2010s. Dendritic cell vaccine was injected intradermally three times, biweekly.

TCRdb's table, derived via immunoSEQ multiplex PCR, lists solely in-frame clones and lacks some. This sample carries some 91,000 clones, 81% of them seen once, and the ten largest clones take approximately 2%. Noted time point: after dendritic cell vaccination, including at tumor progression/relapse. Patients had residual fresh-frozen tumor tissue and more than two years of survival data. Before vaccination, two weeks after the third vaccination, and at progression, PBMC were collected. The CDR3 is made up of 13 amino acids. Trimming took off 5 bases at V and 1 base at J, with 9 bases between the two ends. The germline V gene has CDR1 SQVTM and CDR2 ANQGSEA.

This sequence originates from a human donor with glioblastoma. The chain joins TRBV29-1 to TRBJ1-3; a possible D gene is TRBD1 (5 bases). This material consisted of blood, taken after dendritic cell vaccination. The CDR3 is CSVQAGSGNTIYF. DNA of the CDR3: TGCAGCGTTCAAGCAGGGTCTGGAAACACCATATATTTT. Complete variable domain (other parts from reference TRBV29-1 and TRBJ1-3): SAVISQKPSRDICQRGTSLTIQCQVDSQVTMMFWYRQQPGQSLTLIATANQGSEATYESGFVIDKFPISRPNLTFSTLTVSNMSPEDSSIYLCSVQAGSGNTIYFGEGSWLTVV.